This TCR beta chain was retrieved from a study of blood T cells in healthy people across ages. Findings of the study overall: Higher diversity, along with more naive CD4+ cells, distinguished long-lived donors from aged donors. Roughly linearly, TCR beta diversity per million T cells fell as age increased.

Peripheral blood, about 9.4 milliliters per donor, was collected. Looked up from germline, CDR1 is SEHNR and CDR2 is FQNEAQ (reference sequence). The ends were cut back, 3 bases at V and 6 bases at J, with 12 bases in the middle. CDR3 length equals 13 residues. Points on this clonotype: Its antigen is unidentified.

The second PCR ran about 6 to 12 cycles with a sample-barcoded 5' primer and J-beta primers. Each cDNA was tagged by a template-switch adaptor containing 12 random nucleotides. TCRdb called the 5' RACE reads again in MiXCR, with one record for every CDR3 protein. The sample includes about 680,000 distinct CDR3 sequences, 45% to 50% of them seen just once. The sequenced material came from blood. The receptor comes from a woman in her fifties or sixties in good health. This chain joins TRBV7-9 and TRBJ2-7, with a weak D call TRBD2 (6 bases). This CDR3 is CASSFSGFGEQYF. For the CDR3, the DNA is TGTGCCAGCAGCTTCAGCGGGTTCGGCGAGCAGTACTTC.